This T cell receptor (beta chain) stems from a study of blood T cells in healthy people across ages. Study-level results: Donors of long life had a larger count of naive CD4+ cells and greater diversity than aged donors.

A J-beta primer mix and a sample-barcoded 5' primer were used in a second PCR of roughly 6 to 12 cycles. TCRdb re-called the 5' RACE reads through MiXCR, storing one row per CDR3 protein. The table includes about 1.1 million distinct CDR3 sequences, roughly two fifths detected once. This clonotype was seen only a few times. Its antigen is unknown. Looked up from germline, CDR1 is MNHEY and CDR2 is SMNVEV (reference sequence). There are 16 residues in the CDR3. V was clipped by 4 bases and J by 1 base, with 16 bases between them. Donation came from healthy Caucasian individuals in Russia who were aged 6 to 90.

The sequence was collected from a man between 18 and 29 years old in good health. The rearrangement joins TRBV27 to TRBJ2-5, with D tentatively TRBD2 (6 bases). What was sequenced was blood. The CDR3 nucleotides read TGTGCCAGCAGTTCGGGGACTCCGAATTCCCAAGAGACCCAGTACTTC. It codes for CASSSGTPNSQETQYF.